This entry lists 5 T cell receptor beta chains sequenced from one sample in a study of blood T cell repertoires in COVID-19. The assay was immunoSEQ multiplex PCR, and TCRdb's table has in-frame clones only and misses some. Here the sample spans 95,000 to 150,000 clones, nearly 90% being singletons. Specimen: peripheral blood. The source of these receptors is a woman aged 55-75 years with COVID-19, enrolled during active disease.

The gene calls are TRBV11-3 and TRBJ2-1; 9 bases fit TRBD1. Trimming cost V 5 bases and J 9 bases; bases outside gene matches: 8. The CDR3 sequence is 14 residues long. Germline-derived CDR1 and CDR2 are SGHNT and YENEEA. The CDR3 protein is CASSAVQGAREQFF. The CDR3 nucleotides are TGTGCCAGCAGCGCTGTACAGGGGGCGCGTGAGCAGTTCTTC. The variable domain in full, with the rest retrieved from reference TRBV11-3 and TRBJ2-1, is EAGVVQSPRYKIIEKKQPVAFWCNPISGHNTLYWYLQNLGQGPELLIRYENEEAVDDSQLPKDRFSAERLKGVDSTLKIQPAELGDSAVYLCASSAVQGAREQFFGPGTRLTVL.

This clone came up once. V is TRBV7-2 and J is TRBJ2-3; the match to TRBD2 covers 14 bases. Germline-derived CDR1 and CDR2 are SGHTA and FQGNSA. The CDR3 totals 17 residues. The V segment lost 5 bases and the J segment 1 base; nucleotides outside the gene matches: 5. CDR3 sequence reads: CASSLEGLAGGTDTQYF. In DNA form, the CDR3 reads TGTGCCAGCAGCCTCGAGGGACTAGCGGGAGGCACAGATACGCAGTATTTT.

This clone came up once. V is TRBV11-3 and J is TRBJ2-5, with D maybe TRBD1 (5 bases). The CDR3 has 13 residues. The V end was cut by 2 bases, the J end by 5 bases, with 9 bases between. CDR1 is SGHNT and CDR2 is YENEEA in the germline V gene. CDR3: CASSLQGGETQYF. In DNA form, the CDR3 reads TGTGCCAGCAGCTTACAGGGTGGGGAGACCCAGTACTTC.

The chain joins TRBV29-1 to TRBJ1-1; D is unclear. The CDR3 runs 11 residues. Trimming removed 4 bases from V and 10 bases from J, with 13 bases in between. Germline CDR1 and CDR2: SQVTM and ANQGSEA. CDR3 nucleotide sequence: TGCAGCGTTGCCGGGTCCCAAGGAGCTTTCTTT. This codes for CSVAGSQGAFF.

This clone was seen a few times. V gene TRBV30 combines with J gene TRBJ2-6; D is uncertain. The CDR3 runs 11 residues. Germline V CDR1 and CDR2: GTSNPN, SVGIG (reference sequence). For the CDR3, the DNA is TGTGGCACATCAGGGGCCAACGTCCTGACTTTC. Protein: CGTSGANVLTF.